A selection of T cell receptor beta chains follows, all from one sample in a study of CD8 T cells in Susac syndrome. TCRdb re-called the immunoSEQ multiplex PCR reads through MiXCR, storing one row per CDR3 protein. Of about 180,000 distinct CDR3 sequences listed, 85% to 95% are singletons. The sample taken for sequencing was CD4+ T cells from PBMCs. These receptors were taken from a human donor with Susac syndrome. Each CDR3 is given with its conserved first and last residue. The D gene is left open where the match is weak. Rows give clone size only sometimes, using once, few, many, or a class for an expanded clone.

>-|TRBJ2-1|TRBV30|-
CAWSLYNEQFF
TGTGCCTGGAGCCTTTACAATGAGCAGTTCTTC
>TRBD1|TRBJ2-7|TRBV29-1|-
CSVSGQGSSYEQYF
TGCAGCGTTTCAGGACAGGGGAGCTCCTACGAGCAGTACTTC
>TRBD1|TRBJ1-2|TRBV14|-
CASSPGTAGYTF
TGTGCCAGCAGCCCAGGGACAGCTGGCTACACCTTC
>-|TRBJ2-7|TRBV5-1|-
CASSFDTRANEQYF
TGCGCCAGCAGCTTTGACACTCGGGCAAACGAGCAGTACTTC
>-|TRBJ2-1|TRBV20-1|-
CSAEPQGINEQFF
TGCAGTGCTGAACCTCAGGGAATCAATGAGCAGTTCTTC
>TRBD2|TRBJ2-3|TRBV4-2|-
CASSQGAGPDTQYF
TGTGCCAGCAGCCAAGGAGCGGGGCCAGATACGCAGTATTTT
>TRBD2|TRBJ2-1|TRBV20-1|once
CSARGITTSGGANEQFF
TGCAGTGCTAGAGGCATTACTACTAGCGGGGGGGCCAATGAGCAGTTCTTC
>TRBD1|TRBJ1-3|TRBV5-1|-
CASSLEGGTGNTIYF
TGCGCCAGCAGCTTGGAAGGGGGCACTGGAAACACCATATATTTT
>-|TRBJ2-1|TRBV20-1|once
CSARASLSSYNEQFF
TGCAGTGCTAGAGCAAGCCTTTCCTCCTACAATGAGCAGTTCTTC
>-|TRBJ1-1|TRBV6-5|once
CASSRRTSGNSEAFF
TGTGCCAGCAGCCGTAGGACATCGGGAAATTCTGAAGCTTTCTTT
>TRBD2|TRBJ2-4|TRBV7-9|-
CASSSTSGRYNIQYF
TGTGCCAGCAGCTCGACTAGCGGGCGGTACAACATTCAGTACTTC
>-|TRBJ2-5|TRBV7-2|-
CASSFNHAARGTQYF
TGTGCCAGCAGTTTCAACCACGCGGCCCGGGGGACCCAGTACTTC
>TRBD2|TRBJ2-2|TRBV5-1|-
CASSLGTSHGELFF
TGCGCCAGCAGCTTGGGGACTAGCCACGGGGAGCTGTTTTTT
>-|TRBJ1-1|TRBV29-1|-
CSVGKAFF
TGCAGCGTGGGGAAAGCTTTCTTT
>-|TRBJ1-4|TRBV20-1|-
CSARDWQQTEKLFF
TGCAGTGCTAGAGACTGGCAGCAAACCGAAAAACTGTTTTTT
>TRBD1|TRBJ1-5|TRBV2|-
CASMGQGNQPQHF
TGTGCCAGCATGGGACAGGGGAATCAGCCCCAGCATTTT
>-|TRBJ1-2|TRBV29-1|-
CSVDRPDPMGYGYTF
TGCAGCGTTGACCGACCCGACCCCATGGGCTATGGCTACACCTTC
>-|TRBJ1-2|TRBV19|-
CASDRGGGPFQLGGYTF
TGTGCCAGTGACCGGGGCGGGGGGCCCTTCCAGTTGGGGGGCTACACCTTC
>-|TRBJ2-5|TRBV5-8|-
CASSLWEIGETQYF
TGTGCCAGCAGCTTGTGGGAAATTGGAGAGACCCAGTACTTC
>TRBD2|TRBJ2-4|TRBV11-2|-
CASSPYSLGTSGDLAKNIQYF
TGTGCCAGCAGCCCATACTCCCTCGGGACTAGCGGAGATCTAGCCAAAAACATTCAGTACTTC
>-|TRBJ1-6|TRBV7-9|-
CASSLAGGLQSPLHF
TGTGCCAGCAGCTTAGCTGGGGGGCTGCAGTCACCCCTCCACTTT
>-|TRBJ2-2|TRBV5-6|-
CASSFRTDNTGELFF
TGTGCCAGCAGCTTTAGGACGGACAACACCGGGGAGCTGTTTTTT
>TRBD1|TRBJ2-1|TRBV29-1|-
CSALSLGQGESYNEQFF
TGCAGCGCCCTGAGCCTAGGGCAGGGGGAATCCTACAATGAGCAGTTCTTC
>TRBD1|TRBJ2-7|TRBV20-1|-
CSASPQGDEQYF
TGCAGTGCTAGTCCCCAGGGGGACGAGCAGTACTTC
>-|TRBJ2-2|TRBV20-1|-
CSARDGGGTGELFF
TGCAGTGCTAGAGATGGTGGCGGCACCGGGGAGCTGTTTTTT
>TRBD1|TRBJ2-1|TRBV27|-
CASSLQRDSGYNEQFF
TGTGCCAGCAGTTTACAGAGGGACAGCGGCTACAATGAGCAGTTCTTC
>-|TRBJ2-5|TRBV20-1|once
CSARDWAQETQYF
TGCAGTGCTAGAGATTGGGCGCAGGAGACCCAGTACTTC
>-|TRBJ2-7|TRBV4-1|-
CASSQDGTVSYEQYF
TGCGCCAGCAGCCAAGATGGGACTGTCTCCTACGAGCAGTACTTC
>-|TRBJ1-6|TRBV6-1|-
CASRASAYYSPLHF
TGTGCCAGCAGGGCCTCGGCTTACTATTCACCCCTCCACTTT
>TRBD2|TRBJ2-3|TRBV4-2|once
CASSLGVLAGDTDTQYF
TGTGCCAGCAGCCTGGGCGTTTTGGCGGGGGACACAGATACGCAGTATTTT
>TRBD1|TRBJ2-7|TRBV18|-
CASSRQTGGGTYEQYF
TGTGCCAGCTCACGCCAGACAGGGGGCGGGACCTACGAGCAGTACTTC
>-|TRBJ2-7|TRBV4-3|-
CASSQDEQAYEQYF
TGCGCCAGCAGCCAAGATGAACAGGCCTACGAGCAGTACTTC
>TRBD1|TRBJ2-4|TRBV20-1|-
CSAIDRGGAKNIQYF
TGCAGTGCTATTGACAGGGGGGGAGCCAAAAACATTCAGTACTTC
>-|TRBJ2-6|TRBV5-4|-
CASTPPGAGANVLTF
TGTGCCAGCACCCCCCCAGGGGCTGGGGCCAACGTCCTGACTTTC
>-|TRBJ1-4|TRBV4-3|once
CASSPIHATNEKLFF
TGCGCCAGCAGCCCCATACATGCAACTAATGAAAAACTGTTTTTT